This is a list of T cell receptor beta chains from one sample in a study of T-cell memory formation after mild COVID-19. TCRdb passed the 5' RACE reads through MiXCR, listing each CDR3 protein once. This repertoire shows 180,000 or so distinct CDR3 sequences, around 15% found once; its top ten account for around 1.9%. The specimen was PBMCs or a T cell subset sorted from them (not recorded which). All receptors derive from an adult woman who had mild COVID-19 (a few samples of this study predate the infection). Cell type and time point are not known. The CDR3 runs from the conserved cysteine through the conserved F or W. Fields, in order: CDR3 DNA, CDR3 protein, clone size, D gene, J gene, V gene. A D gene is named only where the DNA matches it firmly. Expanded clones get a size class; other rows say once, few or many, or leave the size out.

TGCGCCAGCAGCGGCATGGGACTAGTCGGCACCGGGGAGCTGTTTTTT	CASSGMGLVGTGELFF	-	TRBD2	TRBJ2-2	TRBV5-1
TGTGCCAGCAGCTTAATCCCGCCCTGGGCCACTAGCGGCACAGATACGCAGTATTTT	CASSLIPPWATSGTDTQYF	few	TRBD2	TRBJ2-3	TRBV7-9
TGTGCCAGCAGCTTAAGGGCGGGGTGGGTCACAGATACGCAGTATTTT	CASSLRAGWVTDTQYF	many	-	TRBJ2-3	TRBV7-2
TGCGCCAGCAGCTTGACAGGGGGAGTCAGGTACACTGAAGCTTTCTTT	CASSLTGGVRYTEAFF	-	TRBD1	TRBJ1-1	TRBV5-1
TGTGCCACCAGTGCGGGGACAGGGGGCAGGACTGAAGCTTTCTTT	CATSAGTGGRTEAFF	-	TRBD1	TRBJ1-1	TRBV24-1
TGTGCCACCAGTGATCAAGCCCTGGAGACCCAGTACTTC	CATSDQALETQYF	-	-	TRBJ2-5	TRBV24-1
TGTGCCAGCAGCGAAAGGGTCGGACTAGCGGGAGGCGCCTACGAGCAGTACTTC	CASSERVGLAGGAYEQYF	few	TRBD2	TRBJ2-7	TRBV6-5
TGCGCCAGCAGAGTGCTTGGACGGACCGCGCTCACTGAAGCTTTCTTT	CASRVLGRTALTEAFF	-	-	TRBJ1-1	TRBV5-1
TGTGCCAGCAGCTTTTCGACAGGGAGAGAATCTGGAAACACCATATATTTT	CASSFSTGRESGNTIYF	few	TRBD1	TRBJ1-3	TRBV5-6
TGTGCCAGCAGTTACTCGAAGGTTAGGGGGACCTCCTATGGCTACACCTTC	CASSYSKVRGTSYGYTF	-	-	TRBJ1-2	TRBV6-5
TGTGCCAGCAGGGGGGGGACCGCCATGCGGGCCAACGTCCTGACTTTC	CASRGGTAMRANVLTF	-	TRBD2	TRBJ2-6	TRBV27
TGTGCCAGCAGTGAGGGGACATTCTACAATGAGCAGTTCTTC	CASSEGTFYNEQFF	few	-	TRBJ2-1	TRBV2
TGTGCCAGCTCTCCCGGCCGTGAGCAGTTCTTC	CASSPGREQFF	few	-	TRBJ2-1	TRBV18
TGCAGTGCTAGAGGAAAAATCGGACAGGGGACCTACGAGCAGTACTTC	CSARGKIGQGTYEQYF	-	TRBD1	TRBJ2-7	TRBV20-1
TGCGCCAGCAGCCGCTACCTAGCGGGGGGAGACGAGCAGTACTTC	CASSRYLAGGDEQYF	-	TRBD2	TRBJ2-7	TRBV4-1
TGTGCCAGCAGCCGAACACAGGGTTCCGATGGCTACACCTTC	CASSRTQGSDGYTF	-	-	TRBJ1-2	TRBV3-1
TGCGCCAGCAGCGGCGGGGTCCCTAATGGGGACTATGGCTACACCTTC	CASSGGVPNGDYGYTF	-	-	TRBJ1-2	TRBV5-1
TGCGCCAGCAGCTCCCTGACAGGGGCCCCTAACACTGAAGCTTTCTTT	CASSSLTGAPNTEAFF	few	TRBD1	TRBJ1-1	TRBV5-1
TGTGCCAGCCCGGACAGGAGCGGAGAGACCCAGTACTTC	CASPDRSGETQYF	few	TRBD1	TRBJ2-5	TRBV7-9
TGCAGCGTTGATTTGTGGGTTAAAGAGAGCTCTGGGGCCAACGTCCTGACTTTC	CSVDLWVKESSGANVLTF	-	-	TRBJ2-6	TRBV29-1
TGTGCCAGCAGCCGACAGATTCTCTACACCGGGGAGCTGTTTTTT	CASSRQILYTGELFF	few	-	TRBJ2-2	TRBV11-2
TGCAGTGCTCTCACCGGGACAGGGGGCTACAATGAGCAGTTCTTC	CSALTGTGGYNEQFF	-	TRBD1	TRBJ2-1	TRBV20-1
TGCGCCAGCAGCCCGGACAGGGGGCTAGGGACTGAAGCTTTCTTT	CASSPDRGLGTEAFF	-	TRBD1	TRBJ1-1	TRBV5-1
TGCAGTGCTAGTAGCGCTTCCAGCTCGAGCTCCTATAATTCACCCCTCCACTTT	CSASSASSSSSYNSPLHF	-	-	TRBJ1-6	TRBV20-1
TGTGCCAGCAGTTACTCGAGAAGGGCCAGCACAGATACGCAGTATTTT	CASSYSRRASTDTQYF	few	-	TRBJ2-3	TRBV6-5
TGTGCCAGCAGTGAAAATCTCGGCTTGGATACGCAGTATTTT	CASSENLGLDTQYF	once	-	TRBJ2-3	TRBV6-1
TGCGCCAGCAGCCAAGATCATGGGGGGACCCCTAACACCGGGGAGCTGTTTTTT	CASSQDHGGTPNTGELFF	few	-	TRBJ2-2	TRBV4-1
TGTGCCAGCAGTTACTACTATTCGAGCAATCAGCCCCAGCATTTT	CASSYYYSSNQPQHF	few	-	TRBJ1-5	TRBV6-2/TRBV6-3
TGTGCCAGCAGTGGTCGGACAGGGTGGAACACTGAAGCTTTCTTT	CASSGRTGWNTEAFF	-	TRBD1	TRBJ1-1	TRBV12-3/TRBV12-4
TGTGCCAGCAGCTTGGACCCGGTCGGTGGCTATGGCTACACCTTC	CASSLDPVGGYGYTF	many	-	TRBJ1-2	TRBV11-3
TGCGCCAGCAGCCGGGGAAACAGGGGGGCAGTCACAGATACGCAGTATTTT	CASSRGNRGAVTDTQYF	few	TRBD1	TRBJ2-3	TRBV5-1
TGTGCCAGCAGCCAAAAGGGACAGGGATACAATGAGCAGTTCTTC	CASSQKGQGYNEQFF	-	TRBD1	TRBJ2-1	TRBV12-3/TRBV12-4
TGTGCCAGCAGTTTTGCGAGGATTCCGAACACCGGGGAGCTGTTTTTT	CASSFARIPNTGELFF	-	-	TRBJ2-2	TRBV12-3/TRBV12-4
TGTGCCAGCAGCCAACTAGCGAGGAATGAGCAGTTCTTC	CASSQLARNEQFF	-	-	TRBJ2-1	TRBV14
TGTGCCAGCAGCTTAGTCAATGAGCAGTTCTTC	CASSLVNEQFF	many	-	TRBJ2-1	TRBV7-2
TGTGCCAGCAGCTTCCGGGAGGGCTCCTACAATGAGCAGTTCTTC	CASSFREGSYNEQFF	-	TRBD2	TRBJ2-1	TRBV11-3
TGTGCCAGCAGCTTAAATATCGGCGCCGGAGGCTACACCTTC	CASSLNIGAGGYTF	few	-	TRBJ1-2	TRBV7-2
TGTGCCACCGCAAGAGGGATCCAGGGTATGACCGGGGAGCTGTTTTTT	CATARGIQGMTGELFF	-	-	TRBJ2-2	TRBV24-1
TGTGCCAGCGGAGACACCTGGCTTACACGCTACGAGCAGTACTTC	CASGDTWLTRYEQYF	few	-	TRBJ2-7	TRBV2
TGTGCCAGCAGCTTGGTGGGACAGGGTTATCATGGTGAAGCTTTCTTT	CASSLVGQGYHGEAFF	few	TRBD1	TRBJ1-1	TRBV5-6
TGTGCCAGCAGTGGAGGGAATTCACCCCTCCACTTT	CASSGGNSPLHF	-	-	TRBJ1-6	TRBV6-6
TGCAGCGTTCGGACTAGCGGGGGCACAGATACGCAGTATTTT	CSVRTSGGTDTQYF	-	TRBD2	TRBJ2-3	TRBV29-1
TGCAGTGCCGGCGGAGGGTTGGTGAACACCGGGGAGCTGTTTTTT	CSAGGGLVNTGELFF	few	-	TRBJ2-2	TRBV20-1
TGTGCCGGAACGACTAGCGGGAGTATAGATACGCAGTATTTT	CAGTTSGSIDTQYF	-	TRBD2	TRBJ2-3	TRBV7-9
TGTGCCAGCACTAAGCGGGACCACTACGAGCAGTACTTC	CASTKRDHYEQYF	-	TRBD2	TRBJ2-7	TRBV6-1
TGTGCCAGCAGTTTATTCGAGGGGACCTACGAGCAGTACTTC	CASSLFEGTYEQYF	many	-	TRBJ2-7	TRBV12-3/TRBV12-4
TGTGCCAGCAGCTTAAATACAGGGGGTCCCAAATCCAAAAACATTCAGTACTTC	CASSLNTGGPKSKNIQYF	few	TRBD1	TRBJ2-4	TRBV11-3
TGTGCCAGCAGCCCTACTGGGACGTATGTGAGCGAGCAGTACTTC	CASSPTGTYVSEQYF	-	-	TRBJ2-7	TRBV14
TGTGCCAGCAGTGAAGGGAAGATATCAACACGTGAAGCTTTCTTT	CASSEGKISTREAFF	few	-	TRBJ1-1	TRBV2
TGTGCCAGCAGGGATCTTGACAATGAGCAGTTCTTC	CASRDLDNEQFF	few	-	TRBJ2-1	TRBV6-2/TRBV6-3
TGTGCCAGCAGCTTCCCTCGGGTCATGAACACCGGGGAGCTGTTTTTT	CASSFPRVMNTGELFF	-	-	TRBJ2-2	TRBV28